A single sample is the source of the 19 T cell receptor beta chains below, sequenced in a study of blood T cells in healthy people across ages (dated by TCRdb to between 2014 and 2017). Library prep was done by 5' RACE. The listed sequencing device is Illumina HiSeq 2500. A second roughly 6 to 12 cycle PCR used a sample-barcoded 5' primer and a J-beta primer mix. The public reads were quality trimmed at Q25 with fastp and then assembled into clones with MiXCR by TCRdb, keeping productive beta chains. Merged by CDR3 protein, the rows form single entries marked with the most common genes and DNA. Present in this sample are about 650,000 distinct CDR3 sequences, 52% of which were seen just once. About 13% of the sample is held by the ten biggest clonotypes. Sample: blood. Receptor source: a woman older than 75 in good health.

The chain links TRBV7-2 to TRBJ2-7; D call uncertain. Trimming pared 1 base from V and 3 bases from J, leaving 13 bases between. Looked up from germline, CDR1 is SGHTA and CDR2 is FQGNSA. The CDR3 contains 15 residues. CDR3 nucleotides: TGTGCCAGCAGCTTAGTCCAGGACGCCGGCTACGAGCAGTACTTC. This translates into CASSLVQDAGYEQYF.

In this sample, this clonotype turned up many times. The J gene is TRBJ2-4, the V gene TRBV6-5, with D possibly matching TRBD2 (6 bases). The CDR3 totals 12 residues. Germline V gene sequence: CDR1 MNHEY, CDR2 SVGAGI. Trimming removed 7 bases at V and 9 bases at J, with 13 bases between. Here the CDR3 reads CASNNRGGIQYF. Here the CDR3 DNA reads TGTGCCAGCAACAACCGGGGAGGCATTCAGTACTTC.

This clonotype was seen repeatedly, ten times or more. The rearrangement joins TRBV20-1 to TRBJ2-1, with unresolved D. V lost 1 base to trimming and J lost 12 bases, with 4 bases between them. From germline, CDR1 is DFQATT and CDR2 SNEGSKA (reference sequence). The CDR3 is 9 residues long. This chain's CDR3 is CSARGGQFF. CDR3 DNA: TGCAGTGCTAGAGGGGGGCAGTTCTTC.

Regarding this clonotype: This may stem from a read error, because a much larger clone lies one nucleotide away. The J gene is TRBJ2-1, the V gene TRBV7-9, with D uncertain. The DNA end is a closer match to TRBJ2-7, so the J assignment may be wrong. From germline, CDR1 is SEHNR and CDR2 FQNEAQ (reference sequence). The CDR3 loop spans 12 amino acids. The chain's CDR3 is CASTRNSNEQYF. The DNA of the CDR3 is TGTGCCAGCACCCGCAACTCCAATGAGCAGTACTTC.

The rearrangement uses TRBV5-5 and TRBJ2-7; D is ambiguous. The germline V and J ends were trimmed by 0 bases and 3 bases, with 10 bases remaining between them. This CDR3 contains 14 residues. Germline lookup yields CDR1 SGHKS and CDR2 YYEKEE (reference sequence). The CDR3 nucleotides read TGTGCCAGCAGCTTGGGTGTACAAGGCTACGAGCAGTACTTC. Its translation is CASSLGVQGYEQYF.

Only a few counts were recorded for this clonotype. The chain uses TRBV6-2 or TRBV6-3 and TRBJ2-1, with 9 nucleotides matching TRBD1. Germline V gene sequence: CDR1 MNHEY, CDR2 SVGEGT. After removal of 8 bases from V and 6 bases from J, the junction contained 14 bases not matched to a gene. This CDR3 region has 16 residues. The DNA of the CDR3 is TGTGCCAGCCAACTCCGGGACAGGGTCAGGGGCAATGAGCAGTTCTTC. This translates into CASQLRDRVRGNEQFF.

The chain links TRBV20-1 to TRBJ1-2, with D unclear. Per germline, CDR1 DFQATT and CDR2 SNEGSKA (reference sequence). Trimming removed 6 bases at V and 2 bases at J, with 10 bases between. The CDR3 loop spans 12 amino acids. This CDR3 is CSATNINYGYTF. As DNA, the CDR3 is TGCAGTGCCACAAATATAAACTATGGCTACACCTTC.

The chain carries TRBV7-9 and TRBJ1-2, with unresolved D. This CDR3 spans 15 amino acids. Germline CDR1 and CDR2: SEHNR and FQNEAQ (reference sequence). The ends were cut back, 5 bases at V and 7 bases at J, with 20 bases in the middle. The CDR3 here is CASSPTQRHRSGYTF. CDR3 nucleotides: TGTGCCAGCAGCCCAACCCAGAGGCATCGCTCTGGCTACACCTTC.

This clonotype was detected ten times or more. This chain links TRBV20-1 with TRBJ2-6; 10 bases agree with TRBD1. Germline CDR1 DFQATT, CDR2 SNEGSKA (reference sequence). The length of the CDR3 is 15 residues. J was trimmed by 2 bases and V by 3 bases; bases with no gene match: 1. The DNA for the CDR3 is TGCAGTGCTAGGGGACAGGGGACTGGGGCCAACGTCCTGACTTTC. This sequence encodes CSARGQGTGANVLTF.

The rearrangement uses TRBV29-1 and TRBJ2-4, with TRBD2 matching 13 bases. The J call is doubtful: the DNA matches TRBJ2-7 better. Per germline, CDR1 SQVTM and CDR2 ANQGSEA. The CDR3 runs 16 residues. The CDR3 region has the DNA TGCAGCGTTGAAGGGACTAGCGGGAGTGAAGCCTACGAGCAGTACTTC. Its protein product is CSVEGTSGSEAYEQYF.

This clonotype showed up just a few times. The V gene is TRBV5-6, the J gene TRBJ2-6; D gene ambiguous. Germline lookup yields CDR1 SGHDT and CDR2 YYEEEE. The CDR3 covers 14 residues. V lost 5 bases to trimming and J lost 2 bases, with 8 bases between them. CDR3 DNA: TGTGCCAGCAGTCATAAACCTGGGGCCAACGTCCTGACTTTC. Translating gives CASSHKPGANVLTF.

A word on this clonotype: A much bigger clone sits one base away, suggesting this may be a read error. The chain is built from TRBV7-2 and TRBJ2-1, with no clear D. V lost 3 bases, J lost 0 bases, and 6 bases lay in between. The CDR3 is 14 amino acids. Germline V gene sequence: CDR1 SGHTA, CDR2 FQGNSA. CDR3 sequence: CASSFVSSYNEQFF. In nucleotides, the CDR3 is TGTGCCAGCAGCTTTGTTAGCTCCTACAATGAGCAGTTCTTC.

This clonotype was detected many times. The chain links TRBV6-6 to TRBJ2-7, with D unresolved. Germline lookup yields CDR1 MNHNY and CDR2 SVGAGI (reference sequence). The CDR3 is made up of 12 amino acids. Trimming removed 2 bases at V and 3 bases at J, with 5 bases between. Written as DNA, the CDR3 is TGTGCCAGCAGTTACACGGACTACGAGCAGTACTTC. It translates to CASSYTDYEQYF.

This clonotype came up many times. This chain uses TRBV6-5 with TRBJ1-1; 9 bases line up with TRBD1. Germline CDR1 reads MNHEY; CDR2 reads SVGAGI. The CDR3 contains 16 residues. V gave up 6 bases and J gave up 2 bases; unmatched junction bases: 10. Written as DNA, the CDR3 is TGTGCCAGCAGCTTTGGGGACAGGGTCATCAACACTGAAGCTTTCTTT. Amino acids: CASSFGDRVINTEAFF.

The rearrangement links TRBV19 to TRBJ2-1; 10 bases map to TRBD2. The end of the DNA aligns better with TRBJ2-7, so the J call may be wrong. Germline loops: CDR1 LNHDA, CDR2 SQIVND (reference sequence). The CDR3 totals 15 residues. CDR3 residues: CASSIVLAGDNEQYF. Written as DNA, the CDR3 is TGTGCCAGTAGTATAGTGCTAGCGGGAGACAATGAGCAGTACTTC.

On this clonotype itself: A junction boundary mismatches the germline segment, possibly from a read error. The DNA of the CDR3 is TGTGCCATCAGCCCAAGGGGCGGGGACTCGGATGAGCAGTTCTTC. Translated: CAISPRGGDSDEQFF. The chain uses TRBV7-8 and TRBJ2-1, with D perhaps matching TRBD2 (6 bases). Per the germline V gene, CDR1 is SGHVS and CDR2 is FQNEAQ. The CDR3 loop spans 15 amino acids.

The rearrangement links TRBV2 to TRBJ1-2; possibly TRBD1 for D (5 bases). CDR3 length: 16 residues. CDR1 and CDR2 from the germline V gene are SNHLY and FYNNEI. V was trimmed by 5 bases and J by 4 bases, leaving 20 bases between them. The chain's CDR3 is CASSNPRGVGLYGYTF. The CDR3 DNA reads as TGTGCCAGCAGTAACCCAAGGGGTGTTGGTCTCTATGGCTACACCTTC.

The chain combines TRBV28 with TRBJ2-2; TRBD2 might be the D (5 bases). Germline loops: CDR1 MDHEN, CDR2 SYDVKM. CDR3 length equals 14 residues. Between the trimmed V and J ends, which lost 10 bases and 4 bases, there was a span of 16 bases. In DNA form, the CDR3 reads TGTGCCACCCGGACGGAGGTTTCCACCGGGGAGCTGTTTTTT. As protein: CATRTEVSTGELFF.

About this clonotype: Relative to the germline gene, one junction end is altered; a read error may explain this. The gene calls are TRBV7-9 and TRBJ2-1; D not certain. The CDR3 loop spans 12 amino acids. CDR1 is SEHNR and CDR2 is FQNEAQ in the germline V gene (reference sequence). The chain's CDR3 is CACSLGQHEQFF. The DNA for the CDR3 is TGTGCCTGCAGCTTAGGTCAGCATGAGCAGTTCTTC.